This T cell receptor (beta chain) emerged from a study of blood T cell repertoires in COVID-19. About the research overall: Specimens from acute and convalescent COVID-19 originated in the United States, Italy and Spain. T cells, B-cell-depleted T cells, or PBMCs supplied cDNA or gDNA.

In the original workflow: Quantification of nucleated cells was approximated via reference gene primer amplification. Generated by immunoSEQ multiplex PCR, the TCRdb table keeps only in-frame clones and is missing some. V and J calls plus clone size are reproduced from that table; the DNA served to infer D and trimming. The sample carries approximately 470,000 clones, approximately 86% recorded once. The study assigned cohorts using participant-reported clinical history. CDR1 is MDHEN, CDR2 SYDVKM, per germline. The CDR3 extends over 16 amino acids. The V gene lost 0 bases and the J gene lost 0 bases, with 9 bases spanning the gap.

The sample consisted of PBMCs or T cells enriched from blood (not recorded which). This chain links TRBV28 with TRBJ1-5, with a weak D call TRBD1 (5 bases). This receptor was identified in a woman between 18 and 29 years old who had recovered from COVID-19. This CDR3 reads CASSLWTANSNQPQHF. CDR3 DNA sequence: TGTGCCAGCAGTTTATGGACAGCTAATAGCAATCAGCCCCAGCATTTT. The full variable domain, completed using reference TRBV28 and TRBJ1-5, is DVKVTQSSRYLVKRTGEKVFLECVQDMDHENMFWYRQDPGLGLRLIYFSYDVKMKEKGDIPEGYSVSREKKERFSLILESASTNQTSMYLCASSLWTANSNQPQHFGDGTRLSIL.